This record covers a single T cell receptor (beta chain). Antigen: not known. This could be a read error, since a much larger clone is one nucleotide away. The germline CDR1 and CDR2 sequences are MNHNS and SASEGT. This CDR3 spans 15 amino acids. Three rounds of nested PCR, following a modified ARM-PCR protocol, produced the TCRbeta library. Via MiXCR, TCRdb re-called the multiplex PCR reads, giving one row per CDR3 protein. Of around 71,000 distinct CDR3 sequences listed, over 55% are singletons. The data were taken from a study of tumor and adjacent non-tumor tissue in lung cancer. Study background: Stage I to III disease affected 10 men and roughly 5 women aged roughly 31 to 80.

The template was RNA from unsorted bulk tissue. Study-wide results and limits: Top 100 clones took a larger repertoire share in normal lung. TCR diversity was significantly greater in tumor than normal lung tissue.

This rearrangement joins TRBV6-1 to TRBJ2-7; D unclear. Specimen: lung tumor tissue. The source is a woman aged 40 to 50 with non-small cell lung cancer. DNA of the CDR3: TGTGTCAGCAGTGACCGACACGTTGTCTCCTACGAGCAGTACTTC. Amino acids: CVSSDRHVVSYEQYF.